These 16 T cell receptor beta chains originate from one sample sequenced in a study of blood T cell repertoires in COVID-19. TCRdb's table, derived via immunoSEQ multiplex PCR, lists solely in-frame clones and lacks some. Among 85,000 to 130,000 clones listed, around 82% were seen once. The sequenced material came from peripheral blood. These receptor sequences come from a man in his sixties with acute or convalescent COVID-19.

The V and J genes are TRBV27 and TRBJ2-1, with D possibly TRBD2 on 7 matching bases. Germline loops: CDR1 MNHEY, CDR2 SMNVEV (reference sequence). The CDR3 spans 14 residues. V was cut by 8 bases and J by 5 bases, with 16 bases left in between. CDR3 in DNA: TGTGCCAGCCGGAGGGGGGGAAGCCACAATGAGCAGTTCTTC. Translated: CASRRGGSHNEQFF.

A single count supports this clone. The genes are TRBV6-5 and TRBJ2-1; D perhaps matches TRBD1 (6 bases). Trimming removed 8 bases from V and 3 bases from J, with 17 bases in between. The CDR3 loop spans 15 amino acids. Germline assignment: CDR1 MNHEY and CDR2 SVGAGI. The CDR3 loop is CASVSPGTLYNEQFF. Written as DNA, the CDR3 is TGTGCCAGCGTTAGTCCCGGGACACTCTACAATGAGCAGTTCTTC.

The V and J genes are TRBV15 and TRBJ2-1, with unresolved D. Germline V gene lookup returns CDR1 LNHNV and CDR2 YYDKDF (reference sequence). Trimming shortened V by 0 bases and J by 6 bases, and 15 bases separated the two germline ends. This CDR3 contains 16 residues. The CDR3 spells CATSRDKSFGTNEQFF. The CDR3 bases are TGTGCCACCAGCAGAGATAAATCCTTTGGCACCAATGAGCAGTTCTTC.

The table lists this clone with a count of one. This chain connects TRBV12-3 or TRBV12-4 to TRBJ2-6; the D is unclear. V was clipped by 7 bases and J by 3 bases, with 7 bases between them. CDR3 length: 13 residues. CDR3 amino acids: CASTIHGANVLTF. CDR3 nucleotides: TGTGCCAGCACTATCCATGGGGCCAACGTCCTGACTTTC.

This clone was observed a handful of times. The rearrangement uses TRBV18 and TRBJ1-1, with TRBD1 matching 10 bases. This CDR3 region has 14 residues. J gave up 6 bases and V 2 bases, and 3 bases lay outside the gene matches. Germline V CDR1 and CDR2: KGHSH, LQKENI. The CDR3 loop is CASSPETGGAEAFF. The CDR3 coding sequence is TGTGCCAGCTCACCAGAGACAGGGGGCGCTGAAGCTTTCTTT.

The chain recombines TRBV28 with TRBJ2-1, with D possibly being TRBD2 (5 bases). Germline V gene data show CDR1 as MDHEN and CDR2 as SYDVKM. The CDR3 contains 13 residues. Trimming removed 4 bases from V and 6 bases from J, with 10 bases in between. The CDR3 region is CASSYFTSNEQFF. As DNA, the CDR3 is TGTGCCAGCAGTTATTTCACTAGCAATGAGCAGTTCTTC.

The chain carries TRBV28 and TRBJ2-7; 7 nucleotides agree with TRBD2. Trimming removed 6 bases from V and 3 bases from J; junction bases left unmatched: 2. Germline-derived CDR1 and CDR2 are MDHEN and SYDVKM. The CDR3 runs to 12 residues. The CDR3 DNA is TGTGCCAGCAGCACGGGGGGCTACGAGCAGTACTTC. Translating gives CASSTGGYEQYF.

V usage is TRBV19 and J usage is TRBJ1-4, with D possibly matching TRBD1 (6 bases). The CDR3 spans 14 residues. V lost 4 bases, J lost 7 bases, and 13 bases lay in between. Germline-derived CDR1 and CDR2 are LNHDA and SQIVND (reference sequence). CDR3 sequence (DNA): TGTGCCAGTAGTAATCGAGGGGGAGTTGAAAAACTGTTTTTT. Protein product: CASSNRGGVEKLFF. Combining the CDR3 with reference TRBV19 and TRBJ1-4 gives the whole variable domain DGGITQSPKYLFRKEGQNVTLSCEQNLNHDAMYWYRQDPGQGLRLIYYSQIVNDFQKGDIAEGYSVSREKKESFPLTVTSAQKNPTAFYLCASSNRGGVEKLFFGSGTQLSVL.

The chain uses TRBV18 and TRBJ2-1; 8 bases agree with TRBD1. CDR3 length equals 15 residues. V lost 0 bases to trimming and J lost 4 bases; unmatched junction nucleotides: 2. The V gene's germline CDR1 is KGHSH and CDR2 LQKENI. The CDR3 region is CASSPPGQVYNEQFF. CDR3 nucleotide sequence: TGTGCCAGCTCACCACCGGGACAGGTATACAATGAGCAGTTCTTC. The full variable domain, in which reference TRBV18 and TRBJ2-1 provide the parts outside the CDR3, is NAGVMQNPRHLVRRRGQEARLRCSPMKGHSHVYWYRQLPEEGLKFMVYLQKENIIDESGMPKERFSAEFPKEGPSILRIQQVVRGDSAAYFCASSPPGQVYNEQFFGPGTRLTVL.

The chain uses TRBV27 and TRBJ2-7; 8 bases map to TRBD2. With 0 bases clipped from V and 3 bases from J, the junction kept 28 bases outside the gene matches. The CDR3 loop spans 23 amino acids. Germline V gene lookup returns CDR1 MNHEY and CDR2 SMNVEV (reference sequence). CDR3 sequence: CASSLSRRGGGGRLAGDFYEQYF. The CDR3 nucleotides read TGTGCCAGCAGTTTATCCAGGCGGGGCGGGGGTGGTAGGCTAGCGGGTGATTTCTACGAGCAGTACTTC.

CDR3: CASRPGQGRPQYF. As DNA, the CDR3 is TGTGCCAGCAGACCCGGACAGGGGAGACCGCAGTATTTT. The V call is TRBV6-5, the J call TRBJ2-3, with TRBD1 identical over 9 bases. There are 13 residues in the CDR3. V gave up 6 bases and J gave up 10 bases; unmatched junction bases: 8. Looked up from germline, CDR1 is MNHEY and CDR2 is SVGAGI.

This clone has just one count. The chain employs TRBV29-1 and TRBJ2-7; possibly TRBD2 for D (6 bases). Germline loops: CDR1 SQVTM, CDR2 ANQGSEA. The CDR3 consists of 14 residues. V dropped 0 bases and J dropped 3 bases, with 12 bases sitting between them. The CDR3: CSVEDGSPYYEQYF. The CDR3 DNA reads TGCAGCGTTGAAGACGGGAGCCCCTACTACGAGCAGTACTTC.

The chain couples TRBV6-4 to TRBJ1-6; perhaps TRBD1 as D (6 bases). This CDR3 region has 13 residues. Trimming took off 2 bases at V and 10 bases at J, with 9 bases between the two ends. In germline, CDR1 is MRHNA, CDR2 SNTAGT. The CDR3 DNA is TGTGCCAGCAGTGACGTAACAGGGTCACCCCTCCACTTT. Encoded protein: CASSDVTGSPLHF.

V gene TRBV7-9 combines with J gene TRBJ1-3; the D gene is possibly TRBD1 (5 bases). The CDR3 has 11 amino acids. In germline, CDR1 is SEHNR, CDR2 FQNEAQ (reference sequence). V lost 8 bases, J lost 5 bases, and 7 bases lay in between. CDR3 protein: CASGARNTIYF. The CDR3 bases are TGTGCCAGCGGGGCCCGAAACACCATATATTTT.

This clone appeared once. The chain is built from TRBV6-2 or TRBV6-3 and TRBJ2-1, with TRBD2 as a possible D gene (6 bases). The CDR3 covers 14 residues. Trimming left V 6 bases short and J 10 bases short, with 19 bases between. Germline CDR1 MNHEY, CDR2 SVGEGT. In nucleotides, the CDR3 is TGTGCCAGCAGCCGGGACTGGGGCATCGTAGAGCAGTTCTTC. It yields the protein CASSRDWGIVEQFF.

V and J are TRBV9 and TRBJ2-2; D is unclear. V was trimmed by 4 bases and J by 3 bases, leaving 16 bases between them. The CDR3 sequence is 16 residues long. Germline V CDR1 and CDR2: SGDLS, YYNGEE. The CDR3 nucleotides read TGTGCCAGCAGCCCCAGACTCCTACCCGACACCGGGGAGCTGTTTTTT. Translating it yields CASSPRLLPDTGELFF.